These 6 T cell receptor beta chains were all obtained from the same sample, sequenced in a study of T cell responses to AZD1222 COVID-19 vaccine. Measured with immunoSEQ multiplex PCR; TCRdb has only the in-frame clones, and not every one. This table holds fewer than 90,000 clones, about 90% found once. This specimen consisted of peripheral blood, obtained on day 0 of AZD1222 vaccination. These receptors all stem from an adult in good health.

The V call is TRBV5-4, the J call TRBJ1-1; 8 positions agree with TRBD1. Looked up from germline, CDR1 is SGHNT and CDR2 is YYREEE (reference sequence). With V trimmed by 4 bases and J by 3 bases, 2 bases remained unmatched. The length of the CDR3 is 13 residues. As DNA, the CDR3 is TGTGCCAGCAGCCCGACAGGGGACACTGAAGCTTTCTTT. This gives the protein CASSPTGDTEAFF. The full variable domain, with the rest looked up from reference TRBV5-4 and TRBJ1-1, is ETGVTQSPTHLIKTRGQQVTLRCSSQSGHNTVSWYQQALGQGPQFIFQYYREEENGRGNFPPRFSGLQFPNYSSELNVNALELDDSALYLCASSPTGDTEAFFGQGTRLTVV.

The V and J genes are TRBV3-1 (or the pseudogene TRBV3-2) and TRBJ2-4; 9 nucleotides match TRBD1. Losses at the gene ends were 1 base for V and 6 bases for J; bases not matched to a gene: 10. The CDR3 is 17 residues long. CDR1 and CDR2 (germline): LGHDT, YNNKEL (reference sequence). CDR3 sequence reads: CASSQGGGQGRANIQYF. The CDR3 DNA reads TGTGCCAGCAGCCAAGGGGGGGGACAGGGAAGGGCAAACATTCAGTACTTC.

The chain joins TRBV5-1 to TRBJ2-1; D tentatively fits TRBD1 or TRBD2 (5 bases each). V gave up 4 bases and J gave up 0 bases, with 14 bases separating them. Germline lookup yields CDR1 SGHRS and CDR2 YFSETQ. The CDR3 covers 16 residues. The CDR3 loop is CASSPAGAYSYNEQFF. CDR3 DNA sequence: TGCGCCAGCAGCCCCGCCGGGGCATACTCCTACAATGAGCAGTTCTTC.

The CDR3 region has the DNA TGTGCCAGCACTTCTTACGCGCAGGGTCAAGAGACCCAGTACTTC. Translating gives CASTSYAQGQETQYF. J is TRBJ2-5 and V is TRBV5-4, with a weak D call TRBD1 (5 bases). Per germline, CDR1 SGHNT and CDR2 YYREEE (reference sequence). This CDR3 comprises 15 residues. Trimming removed 6 bases from V and 2 bases from J, with 17 bases in between. The complete variable domain, with remaining parts taken from reference TRBV5-4 and TRBJ2-5, reads ETGVTQSPTHLIKTRGQQVTLRCSSQSGHNTVSWYQQALGQGPQFIFQYYREEENGRGNFPPRFSGLQFPNYSSELNVNALELDDSALYLCASTSYAQGQETQYFGPGTRLLVL.

The chain uses TRBV3-1 (or the pseudogene TRBV3-2) and TRBJ1-3; a possible D gene is TRBD1 (5 bases). Between the trimmed V and J ends, which lost 4 bases and 0 bases, there was a span of 10 bases. Germline CDR1 is LGHDT and CDR2 is YNNKEL (reference sequence). This CDR3 has 15 residues. CDR3 bases: TGTGCCAGCAGCCCACCAGGGTACTCTGGAAACACCATATATTTT. Its protein is CASSPPGYSGNTIYF.

The chain joins TRBV9 to TRBJ1-2; unclear D gene. CDR1 and CDR2 (germline): SGDLS, YYNGEE. This CDR3 contains 13 residues. V was trimmed by 4 bases and J by 8 bases, leaving 15 bases between them. CDR3 sequence reads: CASSLDGGRGYTF. In nucleotides, the CDR3 is TGTGCCAGCAGCCTGGACGGCGGACGGGGCTACACCTTC.